This TCR beta chain was sequenced for a study of T cells after posttransplantation cyclophosphamide. This CDR3 has 15 residues. V dropped 3 bases and J dropped 0 bases, with 6 bases sitting between them. The V gene's germline CDR1 is MNHEY and CDR2 SVGAGI. Controls had myeloablative marrow grafts with methotrexate and calcineurin inhibitor, sampled at 1 year. The protocol was immunoSEQ multiplex PCR, while the TCRdb copy is restricted to in-frame clones and leaves out a portion. Seen here are tens of thousands of clones, roughly nine tenths observed once, and the top ten hold about 8.2%. The material was PBMCs, obtained after an allogeneic stem cell transplant with a calcineurin inhibitor and methotrexate. The rearrangement joins TRBV6-5 to TRBJ2-6, with D hard to call. This receptor was identified in a female patient aged 50-65 years who received an allogeneic stem cell transplant from an unrelated donor, was CMV-positive, and had chronic GVHD only. A subset of T cells may come from the graft donor. The CDR3 sequence is CASSYALSGANVLTF. The DNA of the CDR3 is TGTGCCAGCAGTTATGCGCTCTCTGGGGCCAACGTCCTGACTTTC.